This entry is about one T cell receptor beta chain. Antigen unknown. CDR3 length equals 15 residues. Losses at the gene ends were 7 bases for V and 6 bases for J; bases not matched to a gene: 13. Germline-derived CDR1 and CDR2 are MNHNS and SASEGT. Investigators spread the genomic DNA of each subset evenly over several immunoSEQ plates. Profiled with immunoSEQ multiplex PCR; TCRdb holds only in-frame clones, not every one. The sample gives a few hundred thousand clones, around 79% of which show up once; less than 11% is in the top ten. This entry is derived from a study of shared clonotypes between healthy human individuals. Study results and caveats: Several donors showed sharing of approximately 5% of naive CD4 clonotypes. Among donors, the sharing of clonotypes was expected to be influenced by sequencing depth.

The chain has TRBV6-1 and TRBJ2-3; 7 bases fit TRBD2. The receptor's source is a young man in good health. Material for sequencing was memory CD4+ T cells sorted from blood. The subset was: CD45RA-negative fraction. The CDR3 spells CASTPRRDYVDTQYF. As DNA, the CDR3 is TGTGCCAGCACCCCACGCCGGGACTACGTGGATACGCAGTATTTT.